The clone carrying this T cell receptor (beta chain) is termed medium-sized. Its cognate antigen is unknown. These data are taken from a study of tumor-infiltrating lymphocytes in localized non-small cell lung cancer. Overall study results and limits: Different pieces of the same tissue went to different assays, confounding technical variation with intratumor heterogeneity. TCRbeta sequencing showed higher T cell infiltration in tumors than uninvolved lung. Immunotypes IM1 and IM2 had similar TCR-derived T-cell fractions.

CDR1 is MNHEY and CDR2 is SMNVEV in the germline V gene (reference sequence). The CDR3 is 13 residues long. The trim removed 6 bases at V and 6 bases at J, leaving 4 bases unmatched. Using immunoSEQ multiplex PCR, the repertoire was profiled, and TCRdb retains in-frame clones only, with some absent. The sample lists just under 6,000 clones; approximately 72% were seen once. The rearrangement joins TRBV27 to TRBJ2-3; 9 bases agree with TRBD2. The receptor was isolated from a human donor with non-small cell lung cancer. The sample was uninvolved lung tissue not adjacent to the tumor. The CDR3 loop is CASRAGGRDTQYF. CDR3 DNA: TGTGCCAGCAGAGCGGGAGGCCGGGATACGCAGTATTTT.